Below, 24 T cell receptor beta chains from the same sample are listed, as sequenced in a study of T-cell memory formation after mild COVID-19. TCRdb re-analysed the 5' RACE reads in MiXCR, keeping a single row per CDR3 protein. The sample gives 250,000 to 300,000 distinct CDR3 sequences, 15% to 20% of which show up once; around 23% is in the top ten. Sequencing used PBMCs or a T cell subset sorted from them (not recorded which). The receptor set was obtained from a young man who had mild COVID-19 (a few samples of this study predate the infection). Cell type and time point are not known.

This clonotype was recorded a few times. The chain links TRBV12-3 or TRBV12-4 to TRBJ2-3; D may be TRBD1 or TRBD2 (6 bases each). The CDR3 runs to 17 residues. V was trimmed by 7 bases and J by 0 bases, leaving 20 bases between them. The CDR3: CASTPSRGELSTDTQYF. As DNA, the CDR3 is TGTGCCAGCACTCCCTCGAGGGGGGAGTTGAGCACAGATACGCAGTATTTT.

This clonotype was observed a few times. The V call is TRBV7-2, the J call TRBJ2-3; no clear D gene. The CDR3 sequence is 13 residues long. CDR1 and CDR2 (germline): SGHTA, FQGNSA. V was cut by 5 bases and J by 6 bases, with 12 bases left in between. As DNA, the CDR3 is TGTGCCAGCAGCCCTGATATGGGGGATACGCAGTATTTT. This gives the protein CASSPDMGDTQYF. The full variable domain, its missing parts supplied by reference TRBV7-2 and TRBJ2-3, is GAGVSQSPSNKVTEKGKDVELRCDPISGHTALYWYRQSLGQGLEFLIYFQGNSAPDKSGLPSDRFSAERTGGSVSTLTIQRTQQEDSAVYLCASSPDMGDTQYFGPGTRLTVL.

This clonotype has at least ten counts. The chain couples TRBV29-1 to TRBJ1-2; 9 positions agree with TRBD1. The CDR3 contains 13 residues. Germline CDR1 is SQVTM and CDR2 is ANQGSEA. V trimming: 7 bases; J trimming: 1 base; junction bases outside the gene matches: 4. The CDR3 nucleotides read TGCAGCGCCGGACAGGGGATTAACTATGGCTACACCTTC. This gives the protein CSAGQGINYGYTF. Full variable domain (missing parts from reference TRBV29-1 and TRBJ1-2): SAVISQKPSRDICQRGTSLTIQCQVDSQVTMMFWYRQQPGQSLTLIATANQGSEATYESGFVIDKFPISRPNLTFSTLTVSNMSPEDSSIYLCSAGQGINYGYTFGSGTRLTVV.

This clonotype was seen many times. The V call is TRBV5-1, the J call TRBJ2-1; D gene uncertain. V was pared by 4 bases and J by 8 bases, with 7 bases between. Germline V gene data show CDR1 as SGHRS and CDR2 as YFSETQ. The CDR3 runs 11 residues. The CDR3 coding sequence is TGCGCCAGCAGCACCAACTATGAGCAGTTCTTC. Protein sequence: CASSTNYEQFF.

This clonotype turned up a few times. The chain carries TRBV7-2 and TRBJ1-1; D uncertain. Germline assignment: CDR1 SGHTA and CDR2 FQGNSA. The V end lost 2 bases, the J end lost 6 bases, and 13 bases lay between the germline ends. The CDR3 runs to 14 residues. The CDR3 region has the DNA TGTGCCAGCAGCTTACGACTTTTGGGCGCTGAAGCTTTCTTT. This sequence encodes CASSLRLLGAEAFF.

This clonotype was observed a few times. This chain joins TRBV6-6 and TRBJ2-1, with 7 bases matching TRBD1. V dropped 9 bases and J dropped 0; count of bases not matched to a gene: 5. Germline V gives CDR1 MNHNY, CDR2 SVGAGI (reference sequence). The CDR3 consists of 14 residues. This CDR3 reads CASTWDSSYNEQFF. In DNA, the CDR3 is TGTGCCAGTACTTGGGACAGCTCCTACAATGAGCAGTTCTTC.

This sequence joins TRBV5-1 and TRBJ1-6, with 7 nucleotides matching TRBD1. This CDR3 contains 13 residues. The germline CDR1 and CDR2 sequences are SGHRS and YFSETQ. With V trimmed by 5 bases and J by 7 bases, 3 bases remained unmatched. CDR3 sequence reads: CASRRDSNSPLHF. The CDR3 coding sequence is TGCGCCAGCAGACGGGACAGCAATTCACCCCTCCACTTT.

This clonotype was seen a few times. Written as DNA, the CDR3 is TGCGCCAGCAGTCCCTCGAGAGGGAACACTGAAGCTTTCTTT. It yields the protein CASSPSRGNTEAFF. This chain joins TRBV10-1 and TRBJ1-1; D gene ambiguous. Germline V gene sequence: CDR1 WNHNN, CDR2 SYGVQD (reference sequence). Trimming removed 5 bases from V and 1 base from J, with 11 bases in between. This CDR3 is 14 amino acids long.

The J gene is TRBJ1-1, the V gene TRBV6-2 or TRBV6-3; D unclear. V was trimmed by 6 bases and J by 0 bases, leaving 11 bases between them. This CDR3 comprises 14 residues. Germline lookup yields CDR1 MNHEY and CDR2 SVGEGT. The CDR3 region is CASSDPGLNTEAFF. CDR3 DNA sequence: TGTGCCAGCAGCGACCCGGGCCTGAACACTGAAGCTTTCTTT.

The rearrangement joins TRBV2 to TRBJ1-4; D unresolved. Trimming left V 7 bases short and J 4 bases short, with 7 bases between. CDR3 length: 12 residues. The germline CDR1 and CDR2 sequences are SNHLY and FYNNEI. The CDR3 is CASTGDNEKLFF. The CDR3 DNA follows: TGTGCCAGCACGGGTGATAATGAAAAACTGTTTTTT.

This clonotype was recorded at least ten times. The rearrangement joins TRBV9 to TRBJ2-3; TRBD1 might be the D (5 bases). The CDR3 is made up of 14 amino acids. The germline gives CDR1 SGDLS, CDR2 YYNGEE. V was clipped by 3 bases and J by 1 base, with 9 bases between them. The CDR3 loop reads CASSGLGGTDTQYF. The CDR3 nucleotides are TGTGCCAGCAGCGGGCTAGGGGGCACAGATACGCAGTATTTT. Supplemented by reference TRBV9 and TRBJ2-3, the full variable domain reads DSGVTQTPKHLITATGQRVTLRCSPRSGDLSVYWYQQSLDQGLQFLIQYYNGEERAKGNILERFSAQQFPDLHSELNLSSLELGDSALYFCASSGLGGTDTQYFGPGTRLTVL.

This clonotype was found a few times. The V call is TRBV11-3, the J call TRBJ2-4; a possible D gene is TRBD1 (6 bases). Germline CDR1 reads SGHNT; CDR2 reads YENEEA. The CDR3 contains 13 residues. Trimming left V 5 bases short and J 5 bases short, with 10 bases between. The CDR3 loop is CASSLGQQNIQYF. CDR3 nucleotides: TGTGCCAGCAGCCTTGGACAGCAAAACATTCAGTACTTC.

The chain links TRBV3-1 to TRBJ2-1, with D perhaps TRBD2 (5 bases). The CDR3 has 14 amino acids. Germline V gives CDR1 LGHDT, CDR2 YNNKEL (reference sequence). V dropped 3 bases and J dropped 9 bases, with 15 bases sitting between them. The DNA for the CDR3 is TGTGCCAGCAGCCATCGGGGTGATTCCGGTGAGCAGTTCTTC. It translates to CASSHRGDSGEQFF.

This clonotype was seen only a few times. CDR3 loop: CASSESWTGGADEQFF. The CDR3 DNA reads as TGCGCCAGCAGTGAGTCGTGGACAGGGGGCGCGGATGAGCAGTTCTTC. This chain connects TRBV10-1 to TRBJ2-1; 11 nucleotides line up with TRBD1. This CDR3 is built from 16 residues. V was pared by 0 bases and J by 8 bases, with 6 bases of the junction left unmatched. Germline V CDR1 and CDR2: WNHNN, SYGVQD (reference sequence).

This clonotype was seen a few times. The CDR3 reads CASSSRDRGRVDADTQYF. The CDR3 DNA reads TGCGCCAGCAGCTCAAGGGACAGGGGGCGCGTCGATGCAGATACGCAGTATTTT. The J gene is TRBJ2-3, the V gene TRBV5-1; 12 bases are a match to TRBD1. With V trimmed by 3 bases and J by 4 bases, 12 bases remained unmatched. The CDR3 is 18 residues long. CDR1 is SGHRS and CDR2 is YFSETQ in the germline V gene.

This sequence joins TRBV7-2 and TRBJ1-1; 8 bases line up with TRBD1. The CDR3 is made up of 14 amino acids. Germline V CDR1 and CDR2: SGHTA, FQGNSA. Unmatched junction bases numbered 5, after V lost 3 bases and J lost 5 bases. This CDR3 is CASSFLTGDTEAFF. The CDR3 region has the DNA TGTGCCAGCAGCTTCCTGACAGGGGATACTGAAGCTTTCTTT.

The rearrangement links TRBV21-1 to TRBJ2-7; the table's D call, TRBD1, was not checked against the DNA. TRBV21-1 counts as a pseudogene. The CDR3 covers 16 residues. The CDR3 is CASSTKNRVEPYEQYF. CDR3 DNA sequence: TGTGCCAGCAGCACCAAAAACAGGGTAGAGCCCTACGAGCAGTACTTC.

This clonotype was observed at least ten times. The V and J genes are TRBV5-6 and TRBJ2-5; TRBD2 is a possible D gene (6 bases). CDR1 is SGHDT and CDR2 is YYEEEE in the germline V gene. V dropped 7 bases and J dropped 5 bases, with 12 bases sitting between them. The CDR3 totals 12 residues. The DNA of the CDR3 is TGTGCCAGCGGCGGGACGGTGGAGACCCAGTACTTC. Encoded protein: CASGGTVETQYF.

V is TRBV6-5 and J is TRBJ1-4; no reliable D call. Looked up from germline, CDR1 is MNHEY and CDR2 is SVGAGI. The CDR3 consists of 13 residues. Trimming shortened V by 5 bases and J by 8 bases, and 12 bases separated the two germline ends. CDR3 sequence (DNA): TGTGCCAGCAGTAGGAGGGCGAGGGAAAAACTGTTTTTT. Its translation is CASSRRAREKLFF.

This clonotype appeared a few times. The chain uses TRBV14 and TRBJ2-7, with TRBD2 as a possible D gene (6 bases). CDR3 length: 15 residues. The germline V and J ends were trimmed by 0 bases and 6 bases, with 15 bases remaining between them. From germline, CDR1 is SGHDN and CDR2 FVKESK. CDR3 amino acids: CASSQDRAGGSEQYF. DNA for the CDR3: TGTGCCAGCAGCCAAGATCGGGCAGGAGGGAGCGAGCAGTACTTC.

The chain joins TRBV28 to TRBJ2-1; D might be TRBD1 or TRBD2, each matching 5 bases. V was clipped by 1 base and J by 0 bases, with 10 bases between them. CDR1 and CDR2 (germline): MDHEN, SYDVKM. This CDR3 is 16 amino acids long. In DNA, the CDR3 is TGTGCCAGCAGTTTATTGGGGACGTACTCCTACAATGAGCAGTTCTTC. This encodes CASSLLGTYSYNEQFF.

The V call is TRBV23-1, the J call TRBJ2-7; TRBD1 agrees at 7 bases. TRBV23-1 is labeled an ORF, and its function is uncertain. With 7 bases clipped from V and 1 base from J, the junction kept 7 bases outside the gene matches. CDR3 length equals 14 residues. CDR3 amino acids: CASTPWTGSYEQYF. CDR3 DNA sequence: TGCGCCAGCACACCTTGGACAGGATCCTACGAGCAGTACTTC.

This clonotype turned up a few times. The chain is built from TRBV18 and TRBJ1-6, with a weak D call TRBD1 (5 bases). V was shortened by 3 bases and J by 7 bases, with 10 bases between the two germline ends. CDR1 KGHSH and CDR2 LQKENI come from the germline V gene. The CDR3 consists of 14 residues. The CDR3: CASSPGPRNSPLHF. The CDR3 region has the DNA TGTGCCAGCTCACCGGGACCGAGAAATTCACCCCTCCACTTT.

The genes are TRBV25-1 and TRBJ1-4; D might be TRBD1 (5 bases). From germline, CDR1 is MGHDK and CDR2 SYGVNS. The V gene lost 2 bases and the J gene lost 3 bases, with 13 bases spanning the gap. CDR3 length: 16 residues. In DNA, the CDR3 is TGTGCCAGCAGTGAAAATCCGGGACGTCCTAATGAAAAACTGTTTTTT. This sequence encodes CASSENPGRPNEKLFF.